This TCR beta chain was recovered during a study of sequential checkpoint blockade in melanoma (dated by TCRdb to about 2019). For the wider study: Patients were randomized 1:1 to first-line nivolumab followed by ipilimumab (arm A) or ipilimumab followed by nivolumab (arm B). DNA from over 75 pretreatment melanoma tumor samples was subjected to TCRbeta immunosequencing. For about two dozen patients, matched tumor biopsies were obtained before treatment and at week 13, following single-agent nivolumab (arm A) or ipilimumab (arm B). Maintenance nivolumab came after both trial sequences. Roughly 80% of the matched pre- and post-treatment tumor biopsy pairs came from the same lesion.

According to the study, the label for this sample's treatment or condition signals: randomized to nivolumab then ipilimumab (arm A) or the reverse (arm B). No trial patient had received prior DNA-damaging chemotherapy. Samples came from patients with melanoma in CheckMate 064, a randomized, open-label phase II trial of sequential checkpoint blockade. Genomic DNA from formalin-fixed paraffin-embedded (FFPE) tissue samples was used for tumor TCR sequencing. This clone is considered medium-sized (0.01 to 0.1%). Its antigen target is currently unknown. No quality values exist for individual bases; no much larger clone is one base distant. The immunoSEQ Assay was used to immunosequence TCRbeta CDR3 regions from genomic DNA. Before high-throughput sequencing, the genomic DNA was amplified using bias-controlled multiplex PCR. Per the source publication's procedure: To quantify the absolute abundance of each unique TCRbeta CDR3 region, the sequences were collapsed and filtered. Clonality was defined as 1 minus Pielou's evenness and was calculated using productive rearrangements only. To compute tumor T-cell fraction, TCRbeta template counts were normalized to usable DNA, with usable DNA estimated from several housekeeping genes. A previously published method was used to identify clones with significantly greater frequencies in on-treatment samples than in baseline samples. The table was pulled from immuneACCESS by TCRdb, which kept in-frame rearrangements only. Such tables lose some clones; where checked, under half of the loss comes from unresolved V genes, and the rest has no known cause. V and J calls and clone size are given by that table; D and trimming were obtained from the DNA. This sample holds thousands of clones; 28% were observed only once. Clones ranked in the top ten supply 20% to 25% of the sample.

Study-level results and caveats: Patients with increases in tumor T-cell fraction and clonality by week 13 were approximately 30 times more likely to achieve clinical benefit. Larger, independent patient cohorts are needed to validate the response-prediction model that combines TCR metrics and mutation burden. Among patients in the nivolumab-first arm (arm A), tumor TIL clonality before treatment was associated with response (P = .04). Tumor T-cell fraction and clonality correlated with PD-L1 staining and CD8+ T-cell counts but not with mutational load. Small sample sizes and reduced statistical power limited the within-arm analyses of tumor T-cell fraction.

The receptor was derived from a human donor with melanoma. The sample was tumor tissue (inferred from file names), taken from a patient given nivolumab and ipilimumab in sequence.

The DNA reads TGTGCCAGCAAAACGACAGGAGATGGAGGTGGCTACACCTTC. This encodes CASKTTGDGGGYTF. Recombination linked TRBV6-8 to TRBJ1-2; TRBD1 could be the D gene, as 6 bases match. Its CDR3 holds 14 amino acids, cysteine through phenylalanine. This entry keeps only the CDR3 DNA: 42 bases, framed from base 1. Relative to germline, V is 7 bases shorter and J is 7 bases shorter, with 19 bases between their ends. CDR1 MNHGY and CDR2 SAAAGT were looked up in the germline V gene.